This passage covers 4 T cell receptor beta chains from one sample sequenced in a study of shared clonotypes between healthy human individuals (dated by TCRdb to about 2020). Preparation of the library involved the immunoSEQ multiplex PCR assay. TCRdb holds this immuneACCESS table with in-frame rearrangements only. Some clones are missing; in checked studies, unresolved V genes explain under half, and the rest has no known cause. The sample table shows about 1 million clones, and roughly 70% are seen once. The ten largest clones add up to around 1.4% of the sample. Material: memory CD4+ T cells sorted from blood. The intended sense of this specimen's cell subset or site label: CD45RA-negative fraction. The receptors come from a man between 18 and 29 years old in good health.

The J gene is TRBJ1-1, the V gene TRBV2; TRBD1 matches at 7 bases. This CDR3 spans 14 amino acids. Trimming at V came to 6 bases and at J to 4 bases, leaving 8 bases not matched to a gene. CDR1 SNHLY and CDR2 FYNNEI come from the germline V gene. The CDR3, as DNA: TGTGCCAGCAGCAAAGAGGGGGCTGGCACTGAAGCTTTCTTT. The encoded protein is CASSKEGAGTEAFF.

The rearrangement joins TRBV7-2 to TRBJ1-1; D remains ambiguous. V was pared by 2 bases and J by 4 bases, with 5 bases between. Germline values: CDR1 SGHTA, CDR2 FQGNSA. The CDR3 runs 12 residues. This CDR3 reads CASSLFGTEAFF. CDR3 nucleotide sequence: TGTGCCAGCAGCTTATTCGGCACTGAAGCTTTCTTT.

This clone was seen a handful of times. V usage is TRBV2 and J usage is TRBJ1-2; a possible D gene is TRBD1 (6 bases). The ends were cut back, 7 bases at V and 8 bases at J, with 20 bases in the middle. Germline lookup yields CDR1 SNHLY and CDR2 FYNNEI. The CDR3 extends over 14 amino acids. The CDR3 sequence is CASTSNPGGRGYTF. As DNA, the CDR3 is TGTGCCAGCACCTCGAACCCGGGGGGCCGGGGCTACACCTTC.

J is TRBJ1-1 and V is TRBV7-2; D gene unclear. V was shortened by 4 bases and J by 1 base, with 10 bases between the two germline ends. The CDR3 extends over 14 amino acids. Looked up from germline, CDR1 is SGHTA and CDR2 is FQGNSA. The CDR3 is CASSSRQANTEAFF. In nucleotides, the CDR3 is TGTGCCAGCAGCTCGAGACAAGCGAACACTGAAGCTTTCTTT. The whole variable domain, remainder taken from reference TRBV7-2 and TRBJ1-1, is GAGVSQSPSNKVTEKGKDVELRCDPISGHTALYWYRQSLGQGLEFLIYFQGNSAPDKSGLPSDRFSAERTGGSVSTLTIQRTQQEDSAVYLCASSSRQANTEAFFGQGTRLTVV.